A single T cell receptor beta chain is shown here with its context. Its antigen remains unknown. CDR1 and CDR2 (germline): SQVTM, ANQGSEA. The CDR3 contains 15 residues. V shed 4 bases and J 5 bases; nucleotides not matched to a gene: 10. This sample is drawn from a study of T cell responses to AZD1222 COVID-19 vaccine. Broader study findings: Among spike-specific TCRs, nearly half reportedly target unmutated variant regions.

Data came from immunoSEQ multiplex PCR; TCRdb stores just in-frame clones and leaves some out. The sample has 130,000 or so clones; around 94% are singletons. The sequencing here drew on peripheral blood, taken on day 0 of AZD1222 vaccination. The TCR comes from an adult in good health. V gene TRBV29-1 combines with J gene TRBJ2-7; 11 nucleotides match TRBD2. The CDR3 loop reads CSVAEVAGGRDEQYF. The CDR3 DNA is TGCAGCGTTGCCGAGGTAGCGGGAGGGCGGGACGAGCAGTACTTC.